This TCR beta chain stems from a study of regulatory dendritic cells for organ transplantation. Study findings and constraints: Memory T cells were less diverse than naive, with memory CD8+ most oligoclonal.

The CDR3 loop spans 17 amino acids. The V gene's germline CDR1 is SGHNT and CDR2 YENEEA. With 6 bases removed from V and 3 bases from J, the gap between germline ends came to 21 bases. FACS sorted CD4+ or CD8+ T cells into CD45RA+ naive and CD45RO+ memory. For this clone: Its specificity is unknown.

This table comes from immunoSEQ multiplex PCR, and its TCRdb copy is limited to in-frame clones, with some not included. The top ten hold about 0.84% of the sample, which has over 20,000 clones, 74% seen once. The V call is TRBV11-3, the J call TRBJ2-1; D possibly corresponds to TRBD1 (6 bases). The source material was memory CD4+ T cells from blood. Subset here: CD45RO+ memory T cells. The sequence derives from a human donor in good health. The CDR3 coding sequence is TGTGCCAGCAGTCGAGGACAGACCCACACATTCTACAATGAGCAGTTCTTC. Protein sequence: CASSRGQTHTFYNEQFF.